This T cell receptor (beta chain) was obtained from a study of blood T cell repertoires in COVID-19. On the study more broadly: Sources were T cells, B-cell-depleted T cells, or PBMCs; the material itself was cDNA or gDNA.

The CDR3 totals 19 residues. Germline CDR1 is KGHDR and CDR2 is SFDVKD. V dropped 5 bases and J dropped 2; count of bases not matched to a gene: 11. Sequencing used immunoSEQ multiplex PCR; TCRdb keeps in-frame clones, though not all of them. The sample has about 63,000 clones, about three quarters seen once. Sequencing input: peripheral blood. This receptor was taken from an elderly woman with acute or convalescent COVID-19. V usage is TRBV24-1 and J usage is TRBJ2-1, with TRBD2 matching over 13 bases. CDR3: CATSGQTSGRFPTYNEQFF. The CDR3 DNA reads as TGTGCCACCAGTGGCCAGACTAGCGGGAGGTTTCCGACCTACAATGAGCAGTTCTTC.